The 25 T cell receptor beta chains below were found in one sample sequenced in a study of CD8 T cells in Susac syndrome. RNA amounts of about 0.5 to 1 ug underwent reverse transcription with random hexamers. One entry per CDR3 protein results from TCRdb running MiXCR on the immunoSEQ multiplex PCR reads. The sample has 150,000 to 200,000 distinct CDR3 sequences; about 92% are singletons. Sequencing used CD4+ T cells from PBMCs. The receptors were gathered from a human donor in good health.

The rearrangement joins TRBV5-6 to TRBJ1-3; D perhaps matches TRBD1 (5 bases). The CDR3 length is 15 residues. Germline CDR1 is SGHDT and CDR2 is YYEEEE. Trimming removed 2 bases from V and 0 bases from J, with 9 bases in between. The CDR3 sequence: CASSFVRGSGNTIYF. The CDR3 nucleotides read TGTGCCAGCAGCTTTGTTAGGGGCTCTGGAAACACCATATATTTT.

The chain employs TRBV6-5 and TRBJ2-7; 10 nucleotides line up with TRBD1. CDR1 and CDR2 (germline): MNHEY, SVGAGI. This CDR3 has 13 residues. V lost 6 bases and J lost 6; bases outside the gene matches: 5. The DNA for the CDR3 is TGTGCCAGCAGGACAGGGGGCCGCCTCGAGCAGTACTTC. Protein: CASRTGGRLEQYF.

The chain is built from TRBV6-5 and TRBJ1-2; 7 bases map to TRBD1. The CDR3 loop spans 15 amino acids. V shed 1 base and J 7 bases; nucleotides not matched to a gene: 9. Germline V lookup: CDR1 MNHEY, CDR2 SVGAGI. CDR3 sequence: CASSYLRTGKFGYTF. The CDR3 DNA reads TGTGCCAGCAGTTACTTGCGGACAGGCAAATTTGGCTACACCTTC.

The chain uses TRBV28 and TRBJ2-7; D remains ambiguous. From germline, CDR1 is MDHEN and CDR2 SYDVKM. The CDR3 is 13 residues long. Trimming took 1 base from V and 6 from J, leaving 10 bases between them. The CDR3 region is CASSLFALPEQYF. CDR3 sequence (DNA): TGTGCCAGCAGTTTATTCGCCCTCCCCGAGCAGTACTTC. The variable domain in full, completed from reference TRBV28 and TRBJ2-7, reads DVKVTQSSRYLVKRTGEKVFLECVQDMDHENMFWYRQDPGLGLRLIYFSYDVKMKEKGDIPEGYSVSREKKERFSLILESASTNQTSMYLCASSLFALPEQYFGPGTRLTVT.

The CDR3 reads CASSSLGSPQYEQYF. The CDR3, as DNA: TGTGCCAGCTCATCCCTAGGCTCCCCCCAGTACGAGCAGTACTTC. This chain joins TRBV28 and TRBJ2-7; no reliable D call. CDR1 is MDHEN, CDR2 SYDVKM, per germline. CDR3 size: 15 residues. Between the trimmed V and J ends, which lost 8 bases and 4 bases, there was a span of 21 bases. Supplemented by reference TRBV28 and TRBJ2-7, the full variable domain reads DVKVTQSSRYLVKRTGEKVFLECVQDMDHENMFWYRQDPGLGLRLIYFSYDVKMKEKGDIPEGYSVSREKKERFSLILESASTNQTSMYLCASSSLGSPQYEQYFGPGTRLTVT.

This rearrangement joins TRBV18 to TRBJ1-1, with D hard to call. V lost 1 base, J lost 6 bases, and 6 bases lay in between. Germline CDR1 and CDR2: KGHSH and LQKENI. This CDR3 has 12 amino acids. The CDR3 loop is CASSPRQAEAFF. DNA for the CDR3: TGTGCCAGCTCACCACGGCAGGCTGAAGCTTTCTTT. Full variable domain (outside the CDR3, taken from reference TRBV18 and TRBJ1-1): NAGVMQNPRHLVRRRGQEARLRCSPMKGHSHVYWYRQLPEEGLKFMVYLQKENIIDESGMPKERFSAEFPKEGPSILRIQQVVRGDSAAYFCASSPRQAEAFFGQGTRLTVV.

This clonotype occurred once. The chain has TRBV4-3 and TRBJ2-3; maybe TRBD2 (7 bases). Germline V lookup: CDR1 LGHNA, CDR2 YSLEER. Trimming stripped 4 bases from V and 0 bases from J, with 14 bases between. The CDR3 spans 16 residues. CDR3 DNA: TGCGCCAGCAGCCGTAGGGGGGGGATGAGCACAGATACGCAGTATTTT. Encoded protein: CASSRRGGMSTDTQYF.

The rearrangement uses TRBV18 and TRBJ2-7; D is perhaps TRBD2 (6 bases). Germline lookup yields CDR1 KGHSH and CDR2 LQKENI. V was pared by 8 bases and J by 5 bases, with 13 bases between. The CDR3 extends over 12 amino acids. This chain's CDR3 is CASHLGRNEQYF. Here the CDR3 DNA reads TGTGCCAGCCACCTTGGGAGGAACGAGCAGTACTTC.

This chain's CDR3 is CASSLWESRVEQYF. The CDR3 DNA reads TGTGCCAGCAGCCTGTGGGAGAGCAGGGTCGAGCAGTACTTC. The chain joins TRBV7-9 to TRBJ2-7; D may be TRBD1 or TRBD2 (5 bases each). CDR3 length: 14 residues. V was trimmed by 5 bases and J by 6 bases, leaving 17 bases between them. The germline CDR1 and CDR2 sequences are SEHNR and FQNEAQ (reference sequence).

The genes are TRBV7-8 and TRBJ1-4, with a possible D match to TRBD1 (5 bases). This CDR3 region has 14 residues. The V end was cut by 4 bases, the J end by 6 bases, with 12 bases between. The germline gives CDR1 SGHVS, CDR2 FQNEAQ. CDR3 loop: CASSSDTLYEKLFF. The CDR3 DNA is TGTGCCAGCAGCTCGGACACTCTCTATGAAAAACTGTTTTTT. Complete variable domain (other parts from reference TRBV7-8 and TRBJ1-4): GAGVSQSPRYKVAKRGQDVALRCDPISGHVSLFWYQQALGQGPEFLTYFQNEAQLDKSGLPSDRFFAERPEGSVSTLKIQRTQQEDSAVYLCASSSDTLYEKLFFGSGTQLSVL.

The J gene is TRBJ2-2, the V gene TRBV6-5, with D possibly being TRBD2 (5 bases). The germline V and J ends were trimmed by 5 bases and 7 bases, with 14 bases remaining between them. Per the germline V gene, CDR1 is MNHEY and CDR2 is SVGAGI. This CDR3 is 14 amino acids long. CDR3 coding DNA: TGTGCCAGCAGTCAAATTCTAGCTGACGGGGAGCTGTTTTTT. It specifies CASSQILADGELFF.

The chain links TRBV7-9 to TRBJ2-3, with 7 bases that match TRBD1. This CDR3 is built from 15 residues. Trimming took 10 bases from V and 1 from J; bases not matched to a gene: 11. Germline lookup yields CDR1 SEHNR and CDR2 FQNEAQ (reference sequence). Written as DNA, the CDR3 is TGTGCCAACCGTGTGAGGACAGGTCGCACAGATACGCAGTATTTT. Translation: CANRVRTGRTDTQYF.

A single count supports this clonotype. DNA for the CDR3: TGTGCCAGCAGTCCCGGACTAGCGGGGGGGTCAGATACGCAGTATTTT. Residues: CASSPGLAGGSDTQYF. The V call is TRBV2, the J call TRBJ2-3; TRBD2 matches at 15 bases. Losses at the gene ends were 5 bases for V and 4 bases for J; bases not matched to a gene: 4. Germline-derived CDR1 and CDR2 are SNHLY and FYNNEI. This CDR3 has 16 amino acids.

The chain combines TRBV28 with TRBJ2-7; no clear D. The CDR3 length is 11 residues. V was cut by 2 bases and J by 6 bases, with 5 bases left in between. The germline V gene encodes CDR1 MDHEN and CDR2 SYDVKM. The CDR3 loop is CASSLLTEQYF. Here the CDR3 DNA reads TGTGCCAGCAGTTTACTAACCGAGCAGTACTTC.

This chain joins TRBV5-6 and TRBJ2-2; 13 bases align to TRBD2. Germline-derived CDR1 and CDR2 are SGHDT and YYEEEE. V gave up 4 bases and J gave up 7 bases; unmatched junction bases: 10. The length of the CDR3 is 17 residues. This CDR3 reads CASSPPGLAGYNGELFF. In DNA, the CDR3 is TGTGCCAGCAGCCCTCCGGGACTAGCGGGATATAACGGGGAGCTGTTTTTT.

The chain combines TRBV9 with TRBJ2-6; D is possibly TRBD1 (5 bases). The CDR3 is made up of 16 amino acids. V was clipped by 0 bases and J by 2 bases, with 9 bases between them. Germline CDR1 and CDR2: SGDLS and YYNGEE. The CDR3 here is CASSVEGNPGANVLTF. The CDR3 coding sequence is TGTGCCAGCAGCGTAGAGGGGAACCCTGGGGCCAACGTCCTGACTTTC. Based on the CDR3 plus reference TRBV9 and TRBJ2-6, the full variable domain is DSGVTQTPKHLITATGQRVTLRCSPRSGDLSVYWYQQSLDQGLQFLIQYYNGEERAKGNILERFSAQQFPDLHSELNLSSLELGDSALYFCASSVEGNPGANVLTFGAGSRLTVL.

The J gene is TRBJ2-7, the V gene TRBV20-1; D call uncertain. The CDR3 runs to 13 residues. The germline V gene encodes CDR1 DFQATT and CDR2 SNEGSKA (reference sequence). The ends were cut back, 0 bases at V and 6 bases at J, with 12 bases in the middle. CDR3 residues: CSARDATRSEQYF. CDR3 in DNA: TGCAGTGCTAGAGACGCCACCCGGTCCGAGCAGTACTTC.

V and J are TRBV25-1 and TRBJ2-2; no clear D. Germline CDR1 MGHDK, CDR2 SYGVNS. This CDR3 region has 14 residues. V shed 3 bases and J shed 7 bases, with 12 bases lying between them. CDR3 residues: CASSDSRQGGELFF. The CDR3 coding sequence is TGTGCCAGCAGTGATTCTAGACAAGGCGGGGAGCTGTTTTTT.

The chain has TRBV6-6 and TRBJ2-5, with 10 positions matching TRBD2. The CDR3 totals 16 residues. The trim removed 3 bases at V and 2 bases at J, leaving 6 bases unmatched. CDR1 is MNHNY and CDR2 is SVGAGI in the germline V gene (reference sequence). CDR3 bases: TGTGCCAGCAGTTATCCGCAGCGGGAGGGACAAGAGACCCAGTACTTC. Translation gives CASSYPQREGQETQYF.

V and J are TRBV5-1 and TRBJ2-7, with 14 bases lining up with TRBD2. CDR1 is SGHRS, CDR2 YFSETQ, per germline. The CDR3 contains 14 residues. J gave up 5 bases and V 4 bases, and 2 bases lay outside the gene matches. CDR3 loop: CASSPGLAGDEQYF. CDR3 DNA: TGCGCCAGCAGCCCGGGACTAGCGGGAGACGAGCAGTACTTC. Full variable domain (outside the CDR3, taken from reference TRBV5-1 and TRBJ2-7): KAGVTQTPRYLIKTRGQQVTLSCSPISGHRSVSWYQQTPGQGLQFLFEYFSETQRNKGNFPGRFSGRQFSNSRSEMNVSTLELGDSALYLCASSPGLAGDEQYFGPGTRLTVT.

The chain carries TRBV6-6 and TRBJ2-4; 8 bases match TRBD1. The CDR3 consists of 14 residues. Germline values: CDR1 MNHNY, CDR2 SVGAGI (reference sequence). Trimming removed 5 bases from V and 7 bases from J; junction bases left unmatched: 7. The DNA of the CDR3 is TGTGCCAGCAGTCACGGACAGGGAAGTAACATTCAGTACTTC. Its translation: CASSHGQGSNIQYF.

The chain combines TRBV5-1 with TRBJ2-2; 7 bases match TRBD1. This CDR3 contains 15 residues. V was pared by 6 bases and J by 4 bases, with 9 bases of the junction left unmatched. The germline V gene has CDR1 SGHRS and CDR2 YFSETQ. The CDR3 region is CASTTRTGPTGELFF. DNA for the CDR3: TGCGCCAGCACAACTCGGACAGGACCCACCGGGGAGCTGTTTTTT.

CDR3 sequence (DNA): TGTGCCAGCAGTTACCGTGCCGAGACCCAGTACTTC. Protein sequence: CASSYRAETQYF. V usage is TRBV6-2 or TRBV6-3 and J usage is TRBJ2-5; D uncertain. V was trimmed by 2 bases and J by 5 bases, leaving 6 bases between them. The germline V gene encodes CDR1 MNHEY and CDR2 SVGEGT. There are 12 residues in the CDR3.

V usage is TRBV7-6 and J usage is TRBJ1-4; D gene unclear. Deletions cut 0 bases from V and 7 bases from J, with 12 bases between. Per the germline V gene, CDR1 is SGHVS and CDR2 is FNYEAQ. The CDR3 covers 15 residues. This CDR3 reads CASSLAVQAVEKLFF. The CDR3 nucleotides read TGTGCCAGCAGCTTAGCGGTGCAGGCCGTTGAAAAACTGTTTTTT.

The J gene is TRBJ2-3, the V gene TRBV5-1; D not certain. This CDR3 spans 13 amino acids. The germline CDR1 and CDR2 sequences are SGHRS and YFSETQ. The germline V and J ends were trimmed by 0 bases and 4 bases, with 6 bases remaining between them. CDR3 sequence: CASSLDFADTQYF. The DNA for the CDR3 is TGCGCCAGCAGCTTGGACTTCGCAGATACGCAGTATTTT.